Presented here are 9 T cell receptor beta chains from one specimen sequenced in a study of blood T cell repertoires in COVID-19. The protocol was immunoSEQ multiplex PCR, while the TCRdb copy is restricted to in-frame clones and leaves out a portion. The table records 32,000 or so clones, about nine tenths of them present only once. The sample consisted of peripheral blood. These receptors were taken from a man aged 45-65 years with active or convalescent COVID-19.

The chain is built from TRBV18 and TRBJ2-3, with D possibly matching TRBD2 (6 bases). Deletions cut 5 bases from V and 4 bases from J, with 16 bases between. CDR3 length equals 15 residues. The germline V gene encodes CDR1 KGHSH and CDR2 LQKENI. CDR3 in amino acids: CASSRSRGGADTQYF. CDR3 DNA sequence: TGTGCCAGCTCAAGGAGCCGGGGAGGAGCAGATACGCAGTATTTT.

The CDR3 reads CASSQDMRAGEQFF. As DNA, the CDR3 is TGTGCCAGCAGCCAAGATATGAGGGCGGGTGAGCAGTTCTTC. This rearrangement joins TRBV14 to TRBJ2-1; possible D gene TRBD2, 5 bases. CDR3 length equals 14 residues. Germline V gene data show CDR1 as SGHDN and CDR2 as FVKESK. V gave up 0 bases and J gave up 9 bases, with 12 bases separating them.

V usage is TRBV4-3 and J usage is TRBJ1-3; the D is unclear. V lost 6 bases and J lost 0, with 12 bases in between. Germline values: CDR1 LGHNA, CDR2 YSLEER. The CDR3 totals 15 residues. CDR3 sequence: CASRPSASSGNTIYF. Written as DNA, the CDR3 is TGCGCCAGCAGGCCATCAGCTAGCTCTGGAAACACCATATATTTT.

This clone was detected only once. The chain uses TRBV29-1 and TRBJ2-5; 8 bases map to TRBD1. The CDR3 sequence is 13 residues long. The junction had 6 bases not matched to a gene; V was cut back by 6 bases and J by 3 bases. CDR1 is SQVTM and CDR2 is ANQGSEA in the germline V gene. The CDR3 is CSVRTGPKETQYF. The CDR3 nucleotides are TGCAGCGTGCGGACAGGGCCCAAAGAGACCCAGTACTTC.

The CDR3 DNA reads as TGTGCCAGCAGTCCCGGTGGATGGGCACATATAACAGATACGCAGTATTTT. Its translation is CASSPGGWAHITDTQYF. The chain recombines TRBV28 with TRBJ2-3; D is unresolved. The ends were cut back, 5 bases at V and 3 bases at J, with 21 bases in the middle. The CDR3 is made up of 17 amino acids. CDR1 is MDHEN and CDR2 is SYDVKM in the germline V gene.

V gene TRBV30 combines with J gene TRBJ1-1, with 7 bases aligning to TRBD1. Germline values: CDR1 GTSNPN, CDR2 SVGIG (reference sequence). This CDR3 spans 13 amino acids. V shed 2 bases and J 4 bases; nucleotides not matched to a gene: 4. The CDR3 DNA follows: TGTGCCTGGAGTCTGGCAGGGGGCACTGAAGCTTTCTTT. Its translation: CAWSLAGGTEAFF.

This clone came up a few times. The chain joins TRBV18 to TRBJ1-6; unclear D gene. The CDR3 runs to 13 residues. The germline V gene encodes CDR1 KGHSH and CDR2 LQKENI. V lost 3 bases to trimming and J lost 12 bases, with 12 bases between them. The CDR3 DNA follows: TGTGCCAGCTCACCGACTCAAACTGTACCCCTCCACTTT. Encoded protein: CASSPTQTVPLHF.

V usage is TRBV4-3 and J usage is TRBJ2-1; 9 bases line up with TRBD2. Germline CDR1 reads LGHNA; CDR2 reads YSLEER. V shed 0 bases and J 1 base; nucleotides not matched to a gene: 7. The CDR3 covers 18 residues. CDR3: CASSQETSGRNSYNEQFF. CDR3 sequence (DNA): TGCGCCAGCAGCCAAGAGACTAGCGGTAGGAATTCCTACAATGAGCAGTTCTTC.

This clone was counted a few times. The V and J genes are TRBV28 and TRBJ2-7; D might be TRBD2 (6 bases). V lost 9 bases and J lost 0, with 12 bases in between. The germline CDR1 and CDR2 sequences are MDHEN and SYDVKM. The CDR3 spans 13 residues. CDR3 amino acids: CASGTPSSYEQYF. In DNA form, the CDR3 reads TGTGCCAGTGGGACTCCTTCCTCCTACGAGCAGTACTTC.